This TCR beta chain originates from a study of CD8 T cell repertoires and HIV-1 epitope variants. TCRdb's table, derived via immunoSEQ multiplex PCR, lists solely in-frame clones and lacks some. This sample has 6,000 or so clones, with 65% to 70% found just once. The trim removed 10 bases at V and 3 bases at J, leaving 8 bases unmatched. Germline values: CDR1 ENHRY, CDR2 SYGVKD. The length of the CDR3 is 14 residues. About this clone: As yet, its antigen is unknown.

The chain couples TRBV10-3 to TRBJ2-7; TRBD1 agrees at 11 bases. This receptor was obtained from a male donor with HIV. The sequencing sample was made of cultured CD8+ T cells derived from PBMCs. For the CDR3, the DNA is TGTGCCACCAACGGACAGGGGGCAAGCTACGAGCAGTACTTC. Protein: CATNGQGASYEQYF.